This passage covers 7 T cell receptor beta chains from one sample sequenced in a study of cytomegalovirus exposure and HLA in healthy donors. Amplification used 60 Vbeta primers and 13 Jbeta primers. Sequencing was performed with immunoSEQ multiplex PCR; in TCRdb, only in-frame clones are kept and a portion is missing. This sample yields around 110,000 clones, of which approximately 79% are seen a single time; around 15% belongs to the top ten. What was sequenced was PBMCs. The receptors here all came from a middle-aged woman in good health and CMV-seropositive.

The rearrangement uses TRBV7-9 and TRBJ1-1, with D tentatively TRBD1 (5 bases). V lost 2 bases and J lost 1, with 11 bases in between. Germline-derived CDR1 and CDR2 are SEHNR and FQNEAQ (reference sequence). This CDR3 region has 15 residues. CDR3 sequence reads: CASSLNWQGNTEAFF. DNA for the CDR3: TGTGCCAGCAGCTTAAATTGGCAGGGGAACACTGAAGCTTTCTTT.

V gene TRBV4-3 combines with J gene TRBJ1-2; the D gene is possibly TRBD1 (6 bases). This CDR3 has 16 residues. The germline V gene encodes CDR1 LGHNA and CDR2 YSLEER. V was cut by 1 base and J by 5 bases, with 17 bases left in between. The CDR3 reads CASSQVGAGEGYGYTF. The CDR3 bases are TGCGCCAGCAGCCAAGTAGGGGCAGGGGAAGGATATGGCTACACCTTC.

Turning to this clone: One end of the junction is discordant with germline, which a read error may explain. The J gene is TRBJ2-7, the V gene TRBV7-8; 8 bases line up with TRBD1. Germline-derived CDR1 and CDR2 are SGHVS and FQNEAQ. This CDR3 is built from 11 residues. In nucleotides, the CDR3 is TGTGCCAGCAGCTTCCCGGGACAGGCAAGCTTC. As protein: CASSFPGQASF.

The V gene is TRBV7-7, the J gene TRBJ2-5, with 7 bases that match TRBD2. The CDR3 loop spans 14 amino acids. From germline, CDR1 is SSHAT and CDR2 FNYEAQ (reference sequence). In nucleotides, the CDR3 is TGTGCTAGCCAACCGGGGGGTGGCGGAGAGACCCAGTACTTC. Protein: CASQPGGGGETQYF.

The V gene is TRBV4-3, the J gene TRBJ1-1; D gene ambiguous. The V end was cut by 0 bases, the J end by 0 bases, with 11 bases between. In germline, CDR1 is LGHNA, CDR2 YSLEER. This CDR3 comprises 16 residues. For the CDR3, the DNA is TGCGCCAGCAGCCAAGAAGGTGTGGGCCTGAACACTGAAGCTTTCTTT. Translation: CASSQEGVGLNTEAFF.

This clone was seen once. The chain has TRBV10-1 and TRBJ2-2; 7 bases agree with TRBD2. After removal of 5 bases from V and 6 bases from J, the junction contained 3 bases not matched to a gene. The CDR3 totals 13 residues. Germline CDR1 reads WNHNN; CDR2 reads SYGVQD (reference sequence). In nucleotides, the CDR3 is TGCGCCAGCAGTAGCGGGATCGCCGGGGAGCTGTTTTTT. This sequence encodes CASSSGIAGELFF.

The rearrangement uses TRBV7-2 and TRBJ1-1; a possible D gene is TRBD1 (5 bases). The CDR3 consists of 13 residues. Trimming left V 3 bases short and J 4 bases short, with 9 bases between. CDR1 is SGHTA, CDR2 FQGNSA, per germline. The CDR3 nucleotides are TGTGCCAGCAGCTTTGGACAACCCACTGAAGCTTTCTTT. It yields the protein CASSFGQPTEAFF.